The source of this TCR beta chain is a study of OX40 agonist ivuxolimab in advanced cancers. CDR3 length: 17 amino acids. Clones were read by immunoSEQ multiplex PCR, and TCRdb kept only the in-frame ones, dropping some. The sample gives under 65,000 clones, about 85% of which show up once; 3% is in the top ten. The receptor was derived from an adult with an advanced solid tumor such as melanoma, head and neck, liver or kidney cancer. This chain joins TRBV21-1 and TRBJ1-6. TRBV21-1 is a documented pseudogene. The material was CD4+ or CD8+ T cells sorted from blood, obtained in a trial of the OX40 agonist ivuxolimab. CDR3 loop: CASSNPGFSVYHSPLHF. For the CDR3, the DNA is TGTGCCAGCAGCAACCCGGGGTTCTCGGTTTACCATTCACCCCTCCACTTT.